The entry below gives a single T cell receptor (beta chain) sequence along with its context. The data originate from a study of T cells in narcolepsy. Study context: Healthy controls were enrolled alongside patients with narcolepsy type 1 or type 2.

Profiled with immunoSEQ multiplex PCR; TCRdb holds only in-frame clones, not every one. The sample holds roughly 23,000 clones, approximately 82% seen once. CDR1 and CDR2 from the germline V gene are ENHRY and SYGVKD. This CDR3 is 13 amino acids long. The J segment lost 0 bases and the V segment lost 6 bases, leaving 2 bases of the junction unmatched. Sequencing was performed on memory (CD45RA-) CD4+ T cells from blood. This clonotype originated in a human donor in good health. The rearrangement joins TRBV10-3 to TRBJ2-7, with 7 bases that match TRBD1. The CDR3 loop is CAIRPGGSYEQYF. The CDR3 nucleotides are TGTGCCATCAGGCCAGGGGGCTCCTACGAGCAGTACTTC.